Listed here is a single T cell receptor (beta chain). The data are from a study of blood T cell repertoires in COVID-19. On the study more broadly: Some COVID-19 samples were acute and others convalescent; all came from the United States, Italy and Spain.

Participant ages covered about 18 to 95 years across 20 to 30 US areas. Authors' analysis steps: Amplification with reference gene primers provided the estimates of nucleated cell counts. Sequencing was performed with immunoSEQ multiplex PCR; in TCRdb, only in-frame clones are kept and a portion is missing. Clonal size and the V and J genes are those of that table, whereas D and trimming came from the DNA. The data contain under 350,000 clones, around 86% of them singletons. The CDR3 spans 16 residues. CDR1 is MNHEY and CDR2 is SMNVEV in the germline V gene (reference sequence). V shed 4 bases and J shed 5 bases, with 21 bases lying between them.

The gene calls are TRBV27 and TRBJ2-7; D might be TRBD2 (7 bases). This clonotype originated in a middle-aged woman with acute COVID-19. The sample was PBMCs or T cells enriched from blood (not recorded which). The CDR3 DNA follows: TGTGCCAGCAGTTCCTCCAGAGGGAGGGGGATCGACGAGCAGTACTTC. It specifies CASSSSRGRGIDEQYF.